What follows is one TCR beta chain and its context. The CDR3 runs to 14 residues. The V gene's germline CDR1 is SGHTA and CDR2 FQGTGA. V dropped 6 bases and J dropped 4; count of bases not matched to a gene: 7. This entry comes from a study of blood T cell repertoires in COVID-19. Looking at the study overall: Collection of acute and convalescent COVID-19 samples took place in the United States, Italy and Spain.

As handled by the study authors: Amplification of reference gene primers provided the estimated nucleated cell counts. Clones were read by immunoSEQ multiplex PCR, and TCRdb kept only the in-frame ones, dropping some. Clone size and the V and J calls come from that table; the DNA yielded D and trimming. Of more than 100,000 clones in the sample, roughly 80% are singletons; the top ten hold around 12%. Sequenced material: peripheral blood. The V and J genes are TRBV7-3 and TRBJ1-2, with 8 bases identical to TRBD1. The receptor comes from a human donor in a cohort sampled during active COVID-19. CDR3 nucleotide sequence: TGTGCCAGCAGTACAAACCAGGGGGCCTATGGCTACACCTTC. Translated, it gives CASSTNQGAYGYTF.